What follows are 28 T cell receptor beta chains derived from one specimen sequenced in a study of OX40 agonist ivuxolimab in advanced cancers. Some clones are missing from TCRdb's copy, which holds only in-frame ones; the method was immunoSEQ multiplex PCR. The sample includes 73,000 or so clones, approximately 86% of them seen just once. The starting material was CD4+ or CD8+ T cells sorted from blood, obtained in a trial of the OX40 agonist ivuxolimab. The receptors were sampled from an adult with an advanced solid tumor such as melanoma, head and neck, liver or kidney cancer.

For the CDR3, the DNA is TGCGCCAGCGGACTAGCGGGAGTTTCCTACAATGAGCAGTTCTTC. Residues: CASGLAGVSYNEQFF. The V call is TRBV5-1, the J call TRBJ2-1; 13 bases line up with TRBD2. The CDR3 runs 15 residues. V lost 7 bases to trimming and J lost 1 base; unmatched junction nucleotides: 2. Germline CDR1 SGHRS, CDR2 YFSETQ.

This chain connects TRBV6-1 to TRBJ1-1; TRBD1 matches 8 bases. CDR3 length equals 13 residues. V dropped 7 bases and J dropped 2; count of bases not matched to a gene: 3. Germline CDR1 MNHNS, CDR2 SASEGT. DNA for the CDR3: TGTGCCAGCATCGACAGGGGAAACACTGAAGCTTTCTTT. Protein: CASIDRGNTEAFF.

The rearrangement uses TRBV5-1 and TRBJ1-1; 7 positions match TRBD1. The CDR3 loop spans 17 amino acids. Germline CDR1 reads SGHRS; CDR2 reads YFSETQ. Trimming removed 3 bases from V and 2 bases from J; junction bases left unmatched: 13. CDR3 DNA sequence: TGCGCCAGCAGCTATACAGTCCGCACAGGGGTAAACACTGAAGCTTTCTTT. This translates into CASSYTVRTGVNTEAFF.

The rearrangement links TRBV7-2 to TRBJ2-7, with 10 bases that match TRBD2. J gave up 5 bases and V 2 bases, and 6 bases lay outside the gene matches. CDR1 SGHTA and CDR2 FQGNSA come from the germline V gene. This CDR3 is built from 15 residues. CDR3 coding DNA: TGTGCCAGCAGCTTAAGTGCTAGCGGGGGCAACGAGCAGTACTTC. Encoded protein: CASSLSASGGNEQYF.

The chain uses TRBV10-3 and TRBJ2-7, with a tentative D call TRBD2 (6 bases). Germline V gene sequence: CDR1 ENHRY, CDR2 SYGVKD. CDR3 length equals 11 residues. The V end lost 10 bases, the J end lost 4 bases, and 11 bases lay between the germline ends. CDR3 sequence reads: CATGTGYEQYF. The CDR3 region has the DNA TGTGCCACTGGGACTGGATACGAGCAGTACTTC.

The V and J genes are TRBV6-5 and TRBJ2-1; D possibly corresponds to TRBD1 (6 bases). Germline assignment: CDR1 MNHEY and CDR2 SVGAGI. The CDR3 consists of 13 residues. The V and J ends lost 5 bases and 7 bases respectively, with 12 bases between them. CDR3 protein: CASSGPQGNEQFF. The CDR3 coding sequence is TGTGCCAGCAGTGGACCACAGGGAAATGAGCAGTTCTTC.

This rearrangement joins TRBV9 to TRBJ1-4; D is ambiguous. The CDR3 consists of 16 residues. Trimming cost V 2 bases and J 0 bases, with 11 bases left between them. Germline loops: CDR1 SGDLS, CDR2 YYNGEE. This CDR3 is CASSVSHQATNEKLFF. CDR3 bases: TGTGCCAGCAGCGTGTCACACCAAGCAACTAATGAAAAACTGTTTTTT.

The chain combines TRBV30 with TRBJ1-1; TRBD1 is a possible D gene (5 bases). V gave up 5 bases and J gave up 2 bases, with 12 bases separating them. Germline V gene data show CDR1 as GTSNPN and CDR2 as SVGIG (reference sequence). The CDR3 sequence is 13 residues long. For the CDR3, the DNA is TGTGCCTGGTGCGGGGGATTTAACACTGAAGCTTTCTTT. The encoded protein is CAWCGGFNTEAFF.

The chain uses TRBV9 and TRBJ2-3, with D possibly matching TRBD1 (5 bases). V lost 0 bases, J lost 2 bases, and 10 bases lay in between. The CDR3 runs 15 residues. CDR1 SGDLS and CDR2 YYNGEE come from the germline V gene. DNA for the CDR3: TGTGCCAGCAGCGTAGTAGGGGCCGTCACAGATACGCAGTATTTT. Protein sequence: CASSVVGAVTDTQYF.

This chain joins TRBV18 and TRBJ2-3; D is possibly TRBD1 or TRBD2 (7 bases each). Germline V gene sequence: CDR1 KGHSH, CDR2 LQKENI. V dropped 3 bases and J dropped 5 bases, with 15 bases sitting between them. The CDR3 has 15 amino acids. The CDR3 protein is CASSPTGSGEDTQYF. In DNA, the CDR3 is TGTGCCAGCTCACCGACAGGGAGCGGGGAAGATACGCAGTATTTT.

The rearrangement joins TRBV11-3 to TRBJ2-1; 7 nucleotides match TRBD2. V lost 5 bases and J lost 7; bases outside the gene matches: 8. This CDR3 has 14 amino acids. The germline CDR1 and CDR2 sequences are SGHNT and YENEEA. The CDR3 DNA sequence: TGTGCCAGCAGCCCGATGCTGGGGGGGAATGAGCAGTTCTTC. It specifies CASSPMLGGNEQFF.

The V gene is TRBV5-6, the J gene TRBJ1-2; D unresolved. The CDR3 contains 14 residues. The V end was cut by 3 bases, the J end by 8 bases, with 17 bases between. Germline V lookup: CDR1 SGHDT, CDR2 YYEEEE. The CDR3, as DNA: TGTGCCAGCAGCTCCATCGGGAGGGTGGGAGGCTACACCTTC. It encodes CASSSIGRVGGYTF.

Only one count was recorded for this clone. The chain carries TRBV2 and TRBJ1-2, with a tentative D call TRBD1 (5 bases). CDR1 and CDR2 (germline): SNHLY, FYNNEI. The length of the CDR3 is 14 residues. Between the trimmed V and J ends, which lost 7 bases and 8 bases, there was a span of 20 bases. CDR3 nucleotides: TGTGCCAGCAATTCAGCGGGGACTTTGAGGGGCTACACCTTC. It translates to CASNSAGTLRGYTF.

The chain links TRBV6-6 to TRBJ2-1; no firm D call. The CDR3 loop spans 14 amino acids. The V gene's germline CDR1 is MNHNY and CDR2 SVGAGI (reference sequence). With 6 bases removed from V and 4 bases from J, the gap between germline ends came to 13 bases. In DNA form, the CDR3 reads TGTGCCAGCAGGAGTGGACGGAGATACAATGAGCAGTTCTTC. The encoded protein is CASRSGRRYNEQFF.

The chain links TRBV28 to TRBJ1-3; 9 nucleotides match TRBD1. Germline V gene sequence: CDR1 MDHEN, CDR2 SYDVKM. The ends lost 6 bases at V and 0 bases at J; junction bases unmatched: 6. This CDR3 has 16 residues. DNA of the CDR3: TGTGCCAGCAGCTATCCACAGGGGGCCTCTGGAAACACCATATATTTT. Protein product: CASSYPQGASGNTIYF.

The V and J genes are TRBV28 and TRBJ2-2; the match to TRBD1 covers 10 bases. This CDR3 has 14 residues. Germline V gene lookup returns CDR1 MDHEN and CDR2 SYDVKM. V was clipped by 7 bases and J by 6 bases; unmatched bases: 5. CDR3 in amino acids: CASKRQGASGELFF. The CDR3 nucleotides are TGTGCCAGCAAGCGACAGGGGGCCTCCGGGGAGCTGTTTTTT. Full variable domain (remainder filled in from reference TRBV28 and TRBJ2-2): DVKVTQSSRYLVKRTGEKVFLECVQDMDHENMFWYRQDPGLGLRLIYFSYDVKMKEKGDIPEGYSVSREKKERFSLILESASTNQTSMYLCASKRQGASGELFFGEGSRLTVL.

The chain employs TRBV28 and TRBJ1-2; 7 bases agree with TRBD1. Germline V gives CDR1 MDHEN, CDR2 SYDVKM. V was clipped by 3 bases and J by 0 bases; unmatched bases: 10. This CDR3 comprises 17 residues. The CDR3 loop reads CASSFLTGQGANYGYTF. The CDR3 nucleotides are TGTGCCAGCAGTTTTTTGACCGGTCAGGGGGCTAACTATGGCTACACCTTC.

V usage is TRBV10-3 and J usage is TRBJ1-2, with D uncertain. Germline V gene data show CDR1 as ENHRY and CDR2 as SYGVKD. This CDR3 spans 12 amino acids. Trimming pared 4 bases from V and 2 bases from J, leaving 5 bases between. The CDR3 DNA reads TGTGCCATCAGTGTCATAAACTATGGCTACACCTTC. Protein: CAISVINYGYTF.

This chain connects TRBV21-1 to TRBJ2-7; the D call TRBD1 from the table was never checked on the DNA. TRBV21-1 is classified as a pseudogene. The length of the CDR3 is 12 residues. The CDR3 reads CASSKETSEQYF. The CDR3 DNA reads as TGTGCCAGCAGCAAAGAGACATCGGAGCAGTACTTC.

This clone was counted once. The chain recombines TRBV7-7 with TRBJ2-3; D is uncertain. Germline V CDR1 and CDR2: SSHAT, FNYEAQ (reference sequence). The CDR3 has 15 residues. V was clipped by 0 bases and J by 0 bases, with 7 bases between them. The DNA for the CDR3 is TGTGCCAGCAGCTTAGCGGGCCAGAGCACAGATACGCAGTATTTT. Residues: CASSLAGQSTDTQYF.

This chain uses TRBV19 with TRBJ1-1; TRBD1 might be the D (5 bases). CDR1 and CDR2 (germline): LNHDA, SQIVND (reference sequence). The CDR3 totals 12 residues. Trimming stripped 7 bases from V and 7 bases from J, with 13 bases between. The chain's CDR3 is CASTRGLYEAFF. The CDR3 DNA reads TGTGCCAGTACCCGGGGACTGTATGAAGCTTTCTTT.

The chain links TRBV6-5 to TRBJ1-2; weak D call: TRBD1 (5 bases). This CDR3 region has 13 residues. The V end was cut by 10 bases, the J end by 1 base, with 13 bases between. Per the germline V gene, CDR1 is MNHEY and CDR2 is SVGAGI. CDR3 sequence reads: CATSKGINYGYTF. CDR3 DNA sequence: TGTGCCACCTCGAAGGGGATTAACTATGGCTACACCTTC.

For the CDR3, the DNA is TGTGCCAGCAGTTCCCTTTCCCGGTCTCCATACGAGCAGTACTTC. Its protein is CASSSLSRSPYEQYF. This chain connects TRBV6-5 to TRBJ2-7; D gene ambiguous. CDR1 and CDR2 from the germline V gene are MNHEY and SVGAGI. The CDR3 runs to 15 residues. Trimming cost V 4 bases and J 4 bases, with 17 bases left between them.

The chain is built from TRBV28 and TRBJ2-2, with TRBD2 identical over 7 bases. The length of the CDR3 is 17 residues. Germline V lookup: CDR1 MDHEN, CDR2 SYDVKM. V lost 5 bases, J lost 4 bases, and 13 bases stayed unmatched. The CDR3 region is CASSGASGLTITGELFF. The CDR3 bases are TGTGCCAGCAGTGGTGCTAGCGGATTAACGATCACCGGGGAGCTGTTTTTT.

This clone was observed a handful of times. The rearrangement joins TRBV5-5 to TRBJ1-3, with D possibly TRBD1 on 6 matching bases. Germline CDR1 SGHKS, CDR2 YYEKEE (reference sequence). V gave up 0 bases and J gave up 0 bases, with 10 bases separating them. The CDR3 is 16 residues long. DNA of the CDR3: TGTGCCAGCAGCTTGGGGGGACATAACTCTGGAAACACCATATATTTT. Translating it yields CASSLGGHNSGNTIYF.

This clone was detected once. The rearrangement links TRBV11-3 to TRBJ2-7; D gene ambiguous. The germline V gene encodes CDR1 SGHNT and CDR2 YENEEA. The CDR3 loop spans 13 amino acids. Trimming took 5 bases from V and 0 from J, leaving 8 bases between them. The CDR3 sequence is CASSRNYSYEQYF. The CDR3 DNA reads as TGTGCCAGCAGCCGTAACTACTCCTACGAGCAGTACTTC.

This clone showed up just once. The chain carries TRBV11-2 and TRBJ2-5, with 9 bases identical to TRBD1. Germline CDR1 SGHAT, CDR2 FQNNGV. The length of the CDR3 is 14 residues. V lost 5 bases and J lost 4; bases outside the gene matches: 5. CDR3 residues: CASSLGQGTETQYF. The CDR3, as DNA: TGTGCCAGCAGCCTTGGACAGGGGACAGAGACCCAGTACTTC.

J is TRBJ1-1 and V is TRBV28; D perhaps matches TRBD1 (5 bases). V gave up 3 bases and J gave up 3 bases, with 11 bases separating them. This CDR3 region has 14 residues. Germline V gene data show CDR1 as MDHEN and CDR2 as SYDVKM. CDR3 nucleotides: TGTGCCAGCAGTTTCACGGGACCGCACACTGAAGCTTTCTTT. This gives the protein CASSFTGPHTEAFF.